The clone carrying this T cell receptor beta chain was recorded at least ten times. Antigen specificity is unknown. This record comes from a study of beta chain features in type 1 diabetes. Study results and caveats: There was a moderate but significant shortening of TCRB CDR3s in all four CD4+ subsets of Type 1 diabetes patients. cDNA sequencing could over-represent cells with high TCR expression. The influence of HLA type on TCRB rearrangement stayed undetermined. It was among patients, rather than healthy donors, that naive, central memory and Treg TCRB repertoires appeared more similar.

Reverse transcribing all isolated RNA meant expressed TCRB transcripts were sequenced. TCRdb's table, derived via immunoSEQ multiplex PCR, lists solely in-frame clones and lacks some. The sample includes almost 350,000 clones, around 7.6% of them seen just once. V shed 4 bases and J 4 bases; nucleotides not matched to a gene: 5. The germline gives CDR1 SGHDT, CDR2 YYEEEE. The CDR3 is made up of 13 amino acids. This chain joins TRBV5-6 and TRBJ2-7, with 7 bases matching TRBD2. The sequence was collected from a woman in her late teens or twenties in good health. Sequencing was performed on central memory CD4+ T cells from blood. The CDR3 loop reads CASSATGLYEQYF. The DNA for the CDR3 is TGTGCCAGCAGCGCGACGGGACTATACGAGCAGTACTTC.